Below are 23 T cell receptor beta chains sequenced from a single sample in a study of T cell responses to AZD1222 COVID-19 vaccine. Sequencing used immunoSEQ multiplex PCR; TCRdb keeps in-frame clones, though not all of them. The sample has roughly 120,000 clones, about 93% seen once. This material consisted of peripheral blood, taken 28 days after the second AZD1222 dose. The receptors derive from an adult who received the AZD1222 COVID-19 vaccine.

This clone was detected once. Its ends do not fully match the called genes, so a read error is possible. This rearrangement joins TRBV6-5 to TRBJ1-1; D is possibly TRBD1 (6 bases). The CDR3 has 13 amino acids. From germline, CDR1 is MNHEY and CDR2 SVGAGI. CDR3 sequence (DNA): TGTGCCAGCAGCCCCCATACAGGGACGAGCTTTAAGTTT. This translates into CASSPHTGTSFKF.

J is TRBJ1-2 and V is TRBV3-1 (or the pseudogene TRBV3-2); tentative D call: TRBD1 (5 bases). The CDR3 totals 15 residues. Germline loops: CDR1 LGHDT, CDR2 YNNKEL (reference sequence). Trimming removed 4 bases at V and 3 bases at J, with 15 bases between. The CDR3 protein is CASSPRVDAYYGYTF. The CDR3 bases are TGTGCCAGCAGCCCCAGGGTAGATGCTTACTATGGCTACACCTTC.

The chain recombines TRBV18 with TRBJ2-3, with unresolved D. Trimming left V 2 bases short and J 4 bases short, with 10 bases between. Germline V gives CDR1 KGHSH, CDR2 LQKENI. This CDR3 has 14 residues. The CDR3 region has the DNA TGTGCCAGCTCACCAGTTCTGGAACCAGATACGCAGTATTTT. This translates into CASSPVLEPDTQYF.

This clone was observed a single time. This CDR3 is CASSPGTGNSPLHF. Here the CDR3 DNA reads TGTGCCAGCAGCCCCGGGACAGGAAATTCACCCCTCCACTTT. The V call is TRBV6-4, the J call TRBJ1-6; 8 bases match TRBD1. The junction had 5 bases not matched to a gene; V was cut back by 6 bases and J by 7 bases. Germline V gene lookup returns CDR1 MRHNA and CDR2 SNTAGT. The CDR3 runs to 14 residues.

V gene TRBV18 combines with J gene TRBJ1-3; the D gene is possibly TRBD1 (6 bases). Trimming shortened V by 1 base and J by 0 bases, and 16 bases separated the two germline ends. Germline-derived CDR1 and CDR2 are KGHSH and LQKENI. The CDR3 totals 18 residues. In DNA form, the CDR3 reads TGTGCCAGCTCACCACTTGCCCCGGGACAACACTCTGGAAACACCATATATTTT. Residues: CASSPLAPGQHSGNTIYF.

This chain joins TRBV27 and TRBJ1-2; no definite D call. This CDR3 is built from 13 residues. Germline CDR1 and CDR2: MNHEY and SMNVEV (reference sequence). The ends were cut back, 5 bases at V and 3 bases at J, with 10 bases in the middle. The CDR3 loop is CASSPTRDYGYTF. DNA of the CDR3: TGTGCCAGCAGTCCCACCCGCGACTATGGCTACACCTTC.

J is TRBJ2-1 and V is TRBV7-6; TRBD2 matches 8 bases. CDR1 is SGHVS and CDR2 is FNYEAQ in the germline V gene. Trimming removed 1 base from V and 6 bases from J; junction bases left unmatched: 8. The CDR3 is made up of 16 amino acids. The chain's CDR3 is CASSLVAGRAFNEQFF. The CDR3 coding sequence is TGTGCCAGCAGCTTAGTTGCCGGGAGGGCATTCAATGAGCAGTTCTTC. The whole variable domain, filled in from reference TRBV7-6 and TRBJ2-1, reads GAGVSQSPRYKVTKRGQDVALRCDPISGHVSLYWYRQALGQGPEFLTYFNYEAQQDKSGLPNDRFSAERPEGSISTLTIQRTEQRDSAMYRCASSLVAGRAFNEQFFGPGTRLTVL.

The chain combines TRBV14 with TRBJ2-7; 9 nucleotides match TRBD1. V shed 3 bases and J 5 bases; nucleotides not matched to a gene: 11. The CDR3 totals 16 residues. In germline, CDR1 is SGHDN, CDR2 FVKESK. Written as DNA, the CDR3 is TGTGCCAGCAGCCAGCGGAACAGGGGGCACCGGGACGAGCAGTACTTC. Translating it yields CASSQRNRGHRDEQYF.

This chain joins TRBV9 and TRBJ2-3; 7 positions match TRBD2. V was clipped by 0 bases and J by 4 bases; unmatched bases: 8. This CDR3 comprises 16 residues. The germline CDR1 and CDR2 sequences are SGDLS and YYNGEE. For the CDR3, the DNA is TGTGCCAGCAGCGTAGGGGACTACCCCGGGGCAGATACGCAGTATTTT. Translation gives CASSVGDYPGADTQYF.

The chain has TRBV6-4 and TRBJ2-5, with D perhaps TRBD1 or TRBD2 (5 bases each). With 6 bases removed from V and 0 bases from J, the gap between germline ends came to 14 bases. Looked up from germline, CDR1 is MRHNA and CDR2 is SNTAGT. This CDR3 is 15 amino acids long. CDR3 in DNA: TGTGCCAGCAGCTGGGGGATGGCGTACCAAGAGACCCAGTACTTC. Translation gives CASSWGMAYQETQYF.

The chain couples TRBV6-2 or TRBV6-3 to TRBJ1-6; TRBD1 matches 8 bases. CDR3 length: 15 residues. Trimming took 5 bases from V and 8 from J; bases not matched to a gene: 8. From germline, CDR1 is MNHEY and CDR2 SVGEGT. The CDR3 DNA follows: TGTGCCAGCAGTCCCCGGGACAGGCGGGATTCACCCCTCCACTTT. Amino acid sequence: CASSPRDRRDSPLHF.

This chain joins TRBV28 and TRBJ1-2, with unresolved D. The CDR3 has 13 residues. V lost 3 bases and J lost 2, with 7 bases in between. Germline values: CDR1 MDHEN, CDR2 SYDVKM. The CDR3 loop is CASSLGLNYGYTF. The CDR3 nucleotides are TGTGCCAGCAGTTTGGGCCTCAACTATGGCTACACCTTC.

The V and J genes are TRBV9 and TRBJ2-1; no definite D call. This CDR3 region has 15 residues. The V and J ends lost 0 bases and 7 bases respectively, with 14 bases between them. Germline CDR1 SGDLS, CDR2 YYNGEE. The CDR3 DNA reads as TGTGCCAGCAGCGTAGATCTTCGGTGGGGAAATGAGCAGTTCTTC. It yields the protein CASSVDLRWGNEQFF.

This clone was counted once. V and J are TRBV18 and TRBJ1-5, with 8 bases identical to TRBD1. CDR1 and CDR2 (germline): KGHSH, LQKENI. The CDR3 is 16 amino acids. V lost 2 bases to trimming and J lost 3 bases; unmatched junction nucleotides: 6. The CDR3 region has the DNA TGTGCCAGCTCACCAAACCAGGGGGCTCTCAATCAGCCCCAGCATTTT. Its protein product is CASSPNQGALNQPQHF.

The chain recombines TRBV7-9 with TRBJ1-1, with D maybe TRBD1 (5 bases). CDR1 SEHNR and CDR2 FQNEAQ come from the germline V gene (reference sequence). There are 15 residues in the CDR3. V gave up 4 bases and J gave up 4 bases, with 16 bases separating them. CDR3 residues: CASSSGSRWTTEAFF. The CDR3 nucleotides are TGTGCCAGCAGCTCAGGGAGTAGATGGACCACTGAAGCTTTCTTT.

This chain connects TRBV5-4 to TRBJ2-7; 7 bases align to TRBD1. V lost 0 bases, J lost 5 bases, and 8 bases stayed unmatched. Germline lookup yields CDR1 SGHNT and CDR2 YYREEE (reference sequence). The CDR3 extends over 15 amino acids. The CDR3 loop is CASSLGTGDGNEQYF. The DNA for the CDR3 is TGTGCCAGCAGCTTGGGGACAGGTGACGGAAACGAGCAGTACTTC.

As concerns this clone: Other DNA sequences from this sample encode an identical CDR3 as well. The V call is TRBV10-3, the J call TRBJ2-3; 11 bases line up with TRBD2. The CDR3 spans 17 residues. With 8 bases clipped from V and 2 bases from J, the junction kept 12 bases outside the gene matches. Germline CDR1 reads ENHRY; CDR2 reads SYGVKD. CDR3 in amino acids: CAIRGGTTSGATDTQYF. In DNA form, the CDR3 reads TGTGCCATCCGGGGGGGGACGACTAGCGGGGCCACAGATACGCAGTATTTT.

The chain has TRBV10-3 and TRBJ2-3; D gene ambiguous. The CDR3 covers 13 residues. Germline CDR1 reads ENHRY; CDR2 reads SYGVKD. Trimming left V 7 bases short and J 5 bases short, with 13 bases between. CDR3 nucleotide sequence: TGTGCCATCATGCCCCCCCTAGGAGATACGCAGTATTTT. Amino acid sequence: CAIMPPLGDTQYF.

The chain has TRBV13 and TRBJ2-1; D is possibly TRBD2 (7 bases). V was trimmed by 8 bases and J by 5 bases, leaving 16 bases between them. The V gene's germline CDR1 is PRHDT and CDR2 FYEKMQ (reference sequence). CDR3 length: 14 amino acids. Here the CDR3 reads CASVGRGGDNEQFF. The CDR3 nucleotides are TGTGCCAGCGTCGGGAGAGGGGGGGACAATGAGCAGTTCTTC. The full variable domain, completed using reference TRBV13 and TRBJ2-1, is AAGVIQSPRHLIKEKRETATLKCYPIPRHDTVYWYQQGPGQDPQFLISFYEKMQSDKGSIPDRFSAQQFSDYHSELNMSSLELGDSALYFCASVGRGGDNEQFFGPGTRLTVL.

The chain is built from TRBV7-2 and TRBJ1-4, with 8 bases aligning to TRBD1. CDR1 and CDR2 (germline): SGHTA, FQGNSA. Trimming removed 3 bases from V and 6 bases from J; junction bases left unmatched: 3. The CDR3 loop spans 14 amino acids. The CDR3 region is CASSFDRGDEKLFF. The CDR3 DNA follows: TGTGCCAGCAGCTTCGACAGGGGTGATGAAAAACTGTTTTTT.

This clone was seen more than once but under ten times. This chain joins TRBV29-1 and TRBJ1-2; the D is unclear. The CDR3 runs to 13 residues. Germline CDR1 and CDR2: SQVTM and ANQGSEA. Deletions cut 2 bases from V and 8 bases from J, with 15 bases between. CDR3 region: CSVENTFPGGYTF. The CDR3 DNA reads TGCAGCGTTGAAAACACCTTCCCGGGGGGCTACACCTTC.

The rearrangement joins TRBV2 to TRBJ2-7; TRBD1 matches at 8 bases. The CDR3 loop spans 13 amino acids. Per the germline V gene, CDR1 is SNHLY and CDR2 is FYNNEI. J was trimmed by 1 base and V by 8 bases; bases with no gene match: 4. CDR3 nucleotide sequence: TGTGCCAGCCTAGGGACAGGATCCTACGAGCAGTACTTC. Protein product: CASLGTGSYEQYF. Drawing the rest from reference TRBV2 and TRBJ2-7, the complete variable domain is EPEVTQTPSHQVTQMGQEVILRCVPISNHLYFYWYRQILGQKVEFLVSFYNNEISEKSEIFDDQFSVERPDGSNFTLKIRSTKLEDSAMYFCASLGTGSYEQYFGPGTRLTVT.

This clone is a singleton in its sample. This chain links TRBV7-9 with TRBJ2-2; D may be TRBD1 (6 bases). The CDR3 covers 16 residues. Germline-derived CDR1 and CDR2 are SEHNR and FQNEAQ (reference sequence). The V and J ends lost 4 bases and 4 bases respectively, with 16 bases between them. The CDR3: CASSSPAGAPTGELFF. The CDR3 DNA follows: TGTGCCAGCAGCTCCCCTGCAGGGGCGCCCACCGGGGAGCTGTTTTTT.